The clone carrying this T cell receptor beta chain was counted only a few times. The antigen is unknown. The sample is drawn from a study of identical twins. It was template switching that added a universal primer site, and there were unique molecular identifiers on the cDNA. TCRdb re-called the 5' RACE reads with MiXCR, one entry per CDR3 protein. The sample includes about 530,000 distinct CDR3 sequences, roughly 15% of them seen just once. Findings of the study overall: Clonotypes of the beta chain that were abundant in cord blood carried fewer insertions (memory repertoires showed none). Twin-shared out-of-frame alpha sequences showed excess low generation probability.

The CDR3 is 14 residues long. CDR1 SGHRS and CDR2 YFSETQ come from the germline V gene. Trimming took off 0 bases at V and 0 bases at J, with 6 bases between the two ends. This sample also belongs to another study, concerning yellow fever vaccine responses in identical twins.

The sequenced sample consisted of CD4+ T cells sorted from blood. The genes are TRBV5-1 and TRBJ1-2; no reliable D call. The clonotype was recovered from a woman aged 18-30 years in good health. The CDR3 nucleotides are TGCGCCAGCAGCTTGGACGTCTCTAACTATGGCTACACCTTC. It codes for CASSLDVSNYGYTF.